These 18 T cell receptor beta chains were all obtained from the same sample, sequenced in a study of Graves' ophthalmopathy and Graves' hyperthyroidism (dated 2018 in TCRdb). TCRdb records Illumina HiSeq 2000 as the sequencer. TCR beta CDR3 regions were amplified from RNA transcripts for repertoire sequencing. The first round was an RT-PCR using HTBI primers with the Qiagen OneStep RT-PCR kit, and this first round was followed by a second-round multiplex PCR, then size selection and purification. TCRdb reprocessing: public reads trimmed at Q25 with fastp, clones called with MiXCR, in-frame beta chains kept. Merged by CDR3 protein, the rows form single entries marked with the most common genes and DNA. The sample table lists approximately 700,000 distinct CDR3 sequences, approximately 40% of them with a count of one. 40% to 45% of the sample comes from the top ten. The source material was peripheral blood. The receptors originated from an adult man with Graves' ophthalmopathy.

The chain recombines TRBV10-3 with TRBJ2-7; 12 nucleotides line up with TRBD1. Unmatched junction bases numbered 27, after V lost 11 bases and J lost 7 bases. Germline values: CDR1 ENHRY, CDR2 SYGVKD. This CDR3 is built from 19 residues. CDR3 in amino acids: CAAIRAGTGGAASSNEQYF. The CDR3 region has the DNA TGTGCCGCTATTAGGGCCGGGACAGGGGGCGCGGCCAGTTCGAATGAGCAGTACTTC.

Remarks on this clonotype: Possible read error: a much larger clone is one base away. The chain's CDR3 is CASSLRVGGEKLFF. The CDR3, as DNA: TGTGCCAGCAGCTTAAGGGTGGGAGGCGAAAAACTGTTTTTT. V usage is TRBV7-9 and J usage is TRBJ1-4, with D unresolved. The CDR3 contains 14 residues. Per germline, CDR1 SEHNR and CDR2 FQNEAQ (reference sequence). Trimming pared 2 bases from V and 8 bases from J, leaving 12 bases between.

This clonotype turned up a few times. J is TRBJ2-7 and V is TRBV7-8; D not resolved. The germline CDR1 and CDR2 sequences are SGHVS and FQNEAQ. V lost 5 bases, J lost 0 bases, and 8 bases lay in between. This CDR3 region has 13 residues. The CDR3 sequence: CASSPENSYEQYF. CDR3 bases: TGTGCCAGCAGCCCAGAGAACTCCTACGAGCAGTACTTC.

There are many counts of this clonotype. J is TRBJ1-1 and V is TRBV29-1; D not certain. CDR1 is SQVTM and CDR2 is ANQGSEA in the germline V gene. This CDR3 is built from 14 residues. The V and J ends lost 6 bases and 2 bases respectively, with 16 bases between them. The CDR3 sequence is CSVDLGRVNTEAFF. CDR3 nucleotides: TGCAGCGTAGATCTTGGACGGGTAAACACTGAAGCTTTCTTT.

This clonotype occurred many times. V is TRBV7-9 and J is TRBJ2-5; 7 nucleotides match TRBD2. CDR3 length: 13 residues. CDR1 is SEHNR and CDR2 is FQNEAQ in the germline V gene (reference sequence). Trimming at V came to 6 bases and at J to 5 bases, leaving 6 bases not matched to a gene. CDR3 in amino acids: CASSSAGVETQYF. The CDR3 DNA follows: TGTGCCAGCAGTTCGGCGGGAGTTGAGACCCAGTACTTC.

This clonotype showed up just a few times. Compared with germline, one end of the junction differs, possibly owing to a read error. The chain uses TRBV24-1 and TRBJ1-5; 7 nucleotides agree with TRBD1. Per the germline V gene, CDR1 is KGHDR and CDR2 is SFDVKD. The CDR3 sequence is 17 residues long. CDR3 coding DNA: TGTGCCAGCAGTGGGCAAGGGACAGCCTCTAGCAATCAGCCCCAGCATTTT. Amino acid sequence: CASSGQGTASSNQPQHF.

Turning to this clonotype: A much bigger clone sits one base away, suggesting this may be a read error. The CDR3 here is CSVVSPDANTGEPFF. Here the CDR3 DNA reads TGCAGCGTTGTATCGCCGGATGCGAACACCGGGGAGCCGTTTTTT. The chain links TRBV29-1 to TRBJ2-2, with a weak D call TRBD2 (5 bases). The germline CDR1 and CDR2 sequences are SQVTM and ANQGSEA. The CDR3 runs to 15 residues.

This clonotype has a handful of counts. This chain links TRBV7-9 with TRBJ2-6; the D gene is possibly TRBD1 (6 bases). Germline values: CDR1 SEHNR, CDR2 FQNEAQ (reference sequence). V gave up 3 bases and J gave up 0 bases, with 15 bases separating them. The CDR3 is 18 amino acids. The CDR3, as DNA: TGTGCCAGCAGCTTCCGAGCAACAGGGCTCTCTGGGGCCAACGTCCTGACTTTC. Translating gives CASSFRATGLSGANVLTF.

With respect to this clonotype: Given a much more abundant clone one base away, this may be a read error. The V and J genes are TRBV10-3 and TRBJ1-6; no reliable D call. CDR1 is ENHRY, CDR2 SYGVKD, per germline. The CDR3 has 12 residues. The CDR3 bases are TGTGCCATCAGCCCTCAGGATTCACCCCCCCACTTT. Translation: CAISPQDSPPHF.

The CDR3 bases are TGTGCCAGCAGCCCGCAGGGCGGGGGGAACACCGGGGAGCTGTTTTTT. Translating gives CASSPQGGGNTGELFF. V gene TRBV7-9 combines with J gene TRBJ2-2; 7 positions match TRBD2. Looked up from germline, CDR1 is SEHNR and CDR2 is FQNEAQ (reference sequence). This CDR3 has 16 residues. V gave up 5 bases and J gave up 1 base; unmatched junction bases: 7.

On this clonotype itself: It may be a read error: a sequence one base away is much more abundant. The chain couples TRBV7-2 to TRBJ1-5, with unresolved D. The CDR3 runs to 16 residues. Germline V gene data show CDR1 as SGHTA and CDR2 as FQGNSA. CDR3 sequence reads: CVSSISGRRLGQPQHF. The CDR3 DNA reads TGTGTCAGTAGTATCTCCGGACGACGCTTGGGTCAGCCCCAGCATTTT.

This rearrangement joins TRBV7-3 to TRBJ2-7, with 10 bases aligning to TRBD2. The CDR3 contains 18 residues. CDR1 is SGHTA and CDR2 is FQGTGA in the germline V gene. The V and J ends lost 2 bases and 2 bases, in that order; junction bases with no gene match: 12. CDR3 in DNA: TGTGCCAGCAGCTTAGTTGCTAGCGGGGGCCCCAACGCCTACGAGCAGTACTTC. As protein: CASSLVASGGPNAYEQYF.

This clonotype was picked up many times. CDR3 bases: TGCGCCAGCAGCAGGAGCCAGGGTCCGGGGGAGCAGTACTTC. Translating gives CASSRSQGPGEQYF. The chain recombines TRBV5-1 with TRBJ2-7; D is possibly TRBD1 or TRBD2 (5 bases each). The CDR3 consists of 14 residues. V gave up 4 bases and J gave up 7 bases, with 18 bases separating them. Germline V CDR1 and CDR2: SGHRS, YFSETQ.

V is TRBV10-3 and J is TRBJ1-4; the match to TRBD1 covers 9 bases. The CDR3 has 14 amino acids. J lost 3 bases, V lost 10 bases, and 6 bases had no gene match. Looked up from germline, CDR1 is ENHRY and CDR2 is SYGVKD. As DNA, the CDR3 is TGTGCCACTGGGACAGGGACAGCTAATGAAAAACTGTTTTTT. Translation gives CATGTGTANEKLFF.

In regard to this clonotype: A much larger clone lies a single base off, so this may be a read error. The conserved final phenylalanine or tryptophan is absent from the CDR3, which likely points to a read error. The V call is TRBV20-1, the J call TRBJ2-5; tentative D call: TRBD2 (6 bases). Germline V gene sequence: CDR1 DFQATT, CDR2 SNEGSKA (reference sequence). Trimming took off 6 bases at V and 2 bases at J, with 16 bases between the two ends. The CDR3 is 14 amino acids. In nucleotides, the CDR3 is TGCAGTGCCGATCGGACTACTAGGCAAGAGACCCAGTACGTC. It codes for CSADRTTRQETQYV.

V gene TRBV10-1 combines with J gene TRBJ1-1, with a tentative D call TRBD1 (5 bases). Trimming removed 3 bases from V and 2 bases from J, with 13 bases in between. CDR3 length equals 15 residues. Germline V gene lookup returns CDR1 WNHNN and CDR2 SYGVQD (reference sequence). This CDR3 is CASSERGAGNTEAFF. Written as DNA, the CDR3 is TGCGCCAGCAGTGAACGCGGGGCTGGAAACACTGAAGCTTTCTTT.

A note on this clonotype: The junction shows a germline mismatch at one end, possibly a read error. The gene calls are TRBV24-1 and TRBJ1-5; 8 bases match TRBD1. The CDR3 consists of 16 residues. CDR1 KGHDR and CDR2 SFDVKD come from the germline V gene. The CDR3 sequence: CASSYPGQGPGQPQHF. The CDR3 nucleotides read TGTGCCAGCAGTTACCCCGGACAGGGTCCGGGTCAGCCCCAGCATTTT.

The chain is built from TRBV25-1 and TRBJ1-2, with D unclear. The CDR3 runs 12 residues. Germline-derived CDR1 and CDR2 are MGHDK and SYGVNS. V gave up 3 bases and J gave up 6 bases, with 8 bases separating them. CDR3 in amino acids: CASSDYYNGYTF. The CDR3 nucleotides read TGTGCCAGCAGTGACTACTACAATGGCTACACCTTC.